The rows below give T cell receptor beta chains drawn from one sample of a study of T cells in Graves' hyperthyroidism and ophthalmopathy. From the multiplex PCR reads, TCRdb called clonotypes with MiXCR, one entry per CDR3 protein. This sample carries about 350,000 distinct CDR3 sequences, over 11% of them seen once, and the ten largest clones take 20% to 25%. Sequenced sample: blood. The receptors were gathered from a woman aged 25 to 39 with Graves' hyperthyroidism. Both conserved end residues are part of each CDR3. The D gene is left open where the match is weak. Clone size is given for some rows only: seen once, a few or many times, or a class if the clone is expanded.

CDR3nt: TGTGCCAGCAGCCTACGACGGGGTGGAAAACTGTTTTTT
CDR3aa: CASSLRRGGKLFF
d_gene: NA
v_gene: TRBV7-9
j_gene: TRBJ1-4
abundance: few
len: 13

CDR3nt: TGTGCCAGCAGCTCAAAGGGGAGGTCCCACTCCTACGAGCAGTACTTC
CDR3aa: CASSSKGRSHSYEQYF
d_gene: NA
v_gene: TRBV7-8
j_gene: TRBJ2-7
abundance: NA
len: 16

CDR3nt: TGTGCCAGCAGTACCTCCGGGGTGCCCAAAAACATTCAGTACTTC
CDR3aa: CASSTSGVPKNIQYF
d_gene: NA
v_gene: TRBV28
j_gene: TRBJ2-4
abundance: NA
len: 15

CDR3nt: TGTGCCGCGGGGAATGAGCAGTTCTTC
CDR3aa: CAAGNEQFF
d_gene: NA
v_gene: TRBV5-8
j_gene: TRBJ2-1
abundance: NA
len: 9

CDR3nt: TGTGCCAGCAGCTTAGAACCTAGCGGGAGTCACGAGCAGTACTTC
CDR3aa: CASSLEPSGSHEQYF
d_gene: TRBD2
v_gene: TRBV11-2
j_gene: TRBJ2-7
abundance: many
len: 15

CDR3nt: TGTGCCAGCAGCTTAAGGGCCAGGGAGACCTACGAGCAGTACTTC
CDR3aa: CASSLRARETYEQYF
d_gene: NA
v_gene: TRBV7-8
j_gene: TRBJ2-7
abundance: NA
len: 15

CDR3nt: TGTGCCAGCAGGAAGACATTTAGCACAGATACGCAGTATTTT
CDR3aa: CASRKTFSTDTQYF
d_gene: NA
v_gene: TRBV6-1
j_gene: TRBJ2-3
abundance: few
len: 14

CDR3nt: TGTGCCAGCAGTTTTGAGCCAGAGCGGCCGACAGATACGCAGTATTTT
CDR3aa: CASSFEPERPTDTQYF
d_gene: NA
v_gene: TRBV28
j_gene: TRBJ2-3
abundance: many
len: 16

CDR3nt: TGTGTCAGCAGCTCCTCTAGTTCCTACGAGCAGTACTTC
CDR3aa: CVSSSSSSYEQYF
d_gene: NA
v_gene: TRBV7-9
j_gene: TRBJ2-7
abundance: NA
len: 13

CDR3nt: TGTGCCAGCAGTTTATCGTCGCACAGAGGCGACATTCAGTACTTC
CDR3aa: CASSLSSHRGDIQYF
d_gene: NA
v_gene: TRBV27
j_gene: TRBJ2-4
abundance: many
len: 15

CDR3nt: TGCAGTGCCGGACCCGACACCGGGGAGCTGTTTTTT
CDR3aa: CSAGPDTGELFF
d_gene: NA
v_gene: TRBV20-1
j_gene: TRBJ2-2
abundance: NA
len: 12

CDR3nt: TGCAGTGCTAGAGATCGGAGACTAGCCACGGCGCCCGAAGCTTTCTTT
CDR3aa: CSARDRRLATAPEAFF
d_gene: NA
v_gene: TRBV20-1
j_gene: TRBJ1-1
abundance: many
len: 16

CDR3nt: TGTGCCAGCCTATGGCGGTACGACAATGAGCAGTTCTTC
CDR3aa: CASLWRYDNEQFF
d_gene: NA
v_gene: TRBV12-3/TRBV12-4
j_gene: TRBJ2-1
abundance: few
len: 13

CDR3nt: TGTGCCACCGGGACTAGCGGGCGAACTTACGAGCAGTACTTC
CDR3aa: CATGTSGRTYEQYF
d_gene: TRBD2
v_gene: TRBV2
j_gene: TRBJ2-7
abundance: many
len: 14

CDR3nt: TGTGCCAGCAGCTTAACTCCCCGGTCCTACTCTGGAAACACCATATATTTT
CDR3aa: CASSLTPRSYSGNTIYF
d_gene: NA
v_gene: TRBV7-2
j_gene: TRBJ1-3
abundance: NA
len: 17

CDR3nt: TGTGCCAGCAGCCTCTACAGGGTTCCCAATGAAAAACTGTTTTTT
CDR3aa: CASSLYRVPNEKLFF
d_gene: NA
v_gene: TRBV7-6
j_gene: TRBJ1-4
abundance: few
len: 15

CDR3nt: TGTGCCAGCAGCCAAGGATCTATGACGGCAAGGGGCCTTACGAACACTGAAGCTTTCTTT
CDR3aa: CASSQGSMTARGLTNTEAFF
d_gene: NA
v_gene: TRBV3-1
j_gene: TRBJ1-1
abundance: few
len: 20

CDR3nt: TGCAGCGGCACTAGCGCTGGCTCCTACGAGCAGTACTTC
CDR3aa: CSGTSAGSYEQYF
d_gene: TRBD2
v_gene: TRBV29-1
j_gene: TRBJ2-7
abundance: many
len: 13

CDR3nt: TGTGCCAGCAGCACGACTAGCGGGCGGGGCGGTGAGCAGTTCTTC
CDR3aa: CASSTTSGRGGEQFF
d_gene: TRBD2
v_gene: TRBV7-2
j_gene: TRBJ2-1
abundance: few
len: 15

CDR3nt: TGTGCCAGCAGCCAATCACTTACAGGCACCGGGGAGCTGTTTTTT
CDR3aa: CASSQSLTGTGELFF
d_gene: NA
v_gene: TRBV3-1
j_gene: TRBJ2-2
abundance: few
len: 15

CDR3nt: TGTGCCAGCAGCCCCGAAGCGGGAGGCGCCTACGAGCAGTACTTC
CDR3aa: CASSPEAGGAYEQYF
d_gene: TRBD2
v_gene: TRBV4-2
j_gene: TRBJ2-7
abundance: NA
len: 15

CDR3nt: TGTGCCAGCAGCCGTTTGATGGGTAGGGAGCAGTACTTC
CDR3aa: CASSRLMGREQYF
d_gene: NA
v_gene: TRBV11-2
j_gene: TRBJ2-7
abundance: many
len: 13

CDR3nt: TGTGCCAGCGGGACTAGCGGGTTCGGTGTCGGCACAGATACGCAGTATTTT
CDR3aa: CASGTSGFGVGTDTQYF
d_gene: TRBD2
v_gene: TRBV28
j_gene: TRBJ2-3
abundance: many
len: 17

CDR3nt: TGCAGTGCTAGCCAGGGACGGCTTAGCAATCAGCCCCAGCATTTT
CDR3aa: CSASQGRLSNQPQHF
d_gene: NA
v_gene: TRBV20-1
j_gene: TRBJ1-5
abundance: NA
len: 15

CDR3nt: TGTGCCAGCAGCCCAACCGGGACAGCCTCCTACGAGCAGTACTTC
CDR3aa: CASSPTGTASYEQYF
d_gene: TRBD1
v_gene: TRBV11-2
j_gene: TRBJ2-7
abundance: many
len: 15

CDR3nt: TGTGCCAGCAGTTTAGTGCGAGCGGACAGAGCCTATGGCTACACCTTC
CDR3aa: CASSLVRADRAYGYTF
d_gene: NA
v_gene: TRBV12-3/TRBV12-4
j_gene: TRBJ1-2
abundance: many
len: 16

CDR3nt: TGTGCCAGCATCCCGACTAGCGGGAGGGTCAATGAGCAGTTCTTC
CDR3aa: CASIPTSGRVNEQFF
d_gene: TRBD2
v_gene: TRBV6-2/TRBV6-3
j_gene: TRBJ2-1
abundance: many
len: 15

CDR3nt: TGTGCCAGCAGCCGGAAACAGGGGGCCACCTACAATGAGCAGTTCTTC
CDR3aa: CASSRKQGATYNEQFF
d_gene: TRBD1
v_gene: TRBV14
j_gene: TRBJ2-1
abundance: NA
len: 16

CDR3nt: TGTGCCAGTAGTATTGGGGCTCGACTAGCCTCAGATACGCAGTATTTT
CDR3aa: CASSIGARLASDTQYF
d_gene: TRBD2
v_gene: TRBV19
j_gene: TRBJ2-3
abundance: NA
len: 16

CDR3nt: TGTGCCAGTACCCATCCAGACAGGGAGGCCGGGGAGCTGTTTTTT
CDR3aa: CASTHPDREAGELFF
d_gene: NA
v_gene: TRBV19
j_gene: TRBJ2-2
abundance: many
len: 15

CDR3nt: TGTGCCAGCAGCTTAGGGTCGGGACTACAACAAGTGAATGAGCAGTTCTTC
CDR3aa: CASSLGSGLQQVNEQFF
d_gene: TRBD2
v_gene: TRBV7-9
j_gene: TRBJ2-1
abundance: many
len: 17

CDR3nt: TGTGCCAGCAGCCAAGAAGGGAGAAGTGGCGAGCAGTACTTC
CDR3aa: CASSQEGRSGEQYF
d_gene: NA
v_gene: TRBV3-1
j_gene: TRBJ2-7
abundance: NA
len: 14

CDR3nt: TGTGCCAGCAGTCGGCCACCAGCGGGAAACACCATATATTTT
CDR3aa: CASSRPPAGNTIYF
d_gene: NA
v_gene: TRBV28
j_gene: TRBJ1-3
abundance: many
len: 14

CDR3nt: TGCAGCGTACTCCGGGCAGGGAGGACCGGGGAGCTGTTTTTT
CDR3aa: CSVLRAGRTGELFF
d_gene: NA
v_gene: TRBV29-1
j_gene: TRBJ2-2
abundance: many
len: 14

CDR3nt: TGTGCCAGTAGTATAGTGAAAGACACTGAAGCTTTCTTT
CDR3aa: CASSIVKDTEAFF
d_gene: NA
v_gene: TRBV19
j_gene: TRBJ1-1
abundance: many
len: 13

CDR3nt: TGTGCCAGCAGCCTCCCGGGGGACACCGGCCAATCACCCCTCCACTTT
CDR3aa: CASSLPGDTGQSPLHF
d_gene: NA
v_gene: TRBV11-2
j_gene: TRBJ1-6
abundance: NA
len: 16

CDR3nt: TGTGCCACCCGCGGAGCCGGGGCCAACGTCCTGACTTTC
CDR3aa: CATRGAGANVLTF
d_gene: NA
v_gene: TRBV6-1
j_gene: TRBJ2-6
abundance: few
len: 13

CDR3nt: TGTGCCAGCAGGGGGACGGCGGGGAGGGATAAGGGCTACACCTTC
CDR3aa: CASRGTAGRDKGYTF
d_gene: NA
v_gene: TRBV27
j_gene: TRBJ1-2
abundance: many
len: 15

CDR3nt: TGTGCCAGCAGCTACTTCGTAGGGGATGGGGCCAACGTCCTGACTTTC
CDR3aa: CASSYFVGDGANVLTF
d_gene: NA
v_gene: TRBV28
j_gene: TRBJ2-6
abundance: few
len: 16

CDR3nt: TGTGCCAGCAGCCAATTGTCGCAAAATGGGCAGTTCTTC
CDR3aa: CASSQLSQNGQFF
d_gene: NA
v_gene: TRBV14
j_gene: TRBJ2-1
abundance: NA
len: 13

CDR3nt: TGCGCCAGCAGCTTTGCCCCTCAGACCCCCAGTTTGGATGAGCAGTTCTTC
CDR3aa: CASSFAPQTPSLDEQFF
d_gene: NA
v_gene: TRBV5-1
j_gene: TRBJ2-1
abundance: few
len: 17

CDR3nt: TGTGCCAGCAGTACAGACATGTGGGGAAAGACTGAAGCTTTCTTT
CDR3aa: CASSTDMWGKTEAFF
d_gene: NA
v_gene: TRBV27
j_gene: TRBJ1-1
abundance: many
len: 15

CDR3nt: TGCAGTGCCAGACCCTCTAGCGGGAGCTCCTACGAGCAGTACTTC
CDR3aa: CSARPSSGSSYEQYF
d_gene: TRBD2
v_gene: TRBV20-1
j_gene: TRBJ2-7
abundance: NA
len: 15

CDR3nt: TGTGCCAGCAGCCAAGATCGGCAGCCCCAGCATTTT
CDR3aa: CASSQDRQPQHF
d_gene: NA
v_gene: TRBV4-2
j_gene: TRBJ1-5
abundance: few
len: 12

CDR3nt: TGTGCCAGCAGAAGCAGGACACCCGGGACCAGAGGGACAGATACGCAGTATTTT
CDR3aa: CASRSRTPGTRGTDTQYF
d_gene: NA
v_gene: TRBV12-3/TRBV12-4
j_gene: TRBJ2-3
abundance: many
len: 18

CDR3nt: TGCGCCAGCAGCCAAGTGGCGGGAATCCCCCCAGATACGCAGTATTTT
CDR3aa: CASSQVAGIPPDTQYF
d_gene: NA
v_gene: TRBV4-1
j_gene: TRBJ2-3
abundance: NA
len: 16

CDR3nt: TGTGCCACCAGCGCCGCCTTCACAGATACGCAGTATTTT
CDR3aa: CATSAAFTDTQYF
d_gene: NA
v_gene: TRBV15
j_gene: TRBJ2-3
abundance: many
len: 13

CDR3nt: TGTGCCAGCAGCTTTACGCAAGTATCCTACGAGCAGTACTTC
CDR3aa: CASSFTQVSYEQYF
d_gene: NA
v_gene: TRBV7-9
j_gene: TRBJ2-7
abundance: NA
len: 14

CDR3nt: TGTGCCAGCAACCCCCAGGGGGAGAGAACTGAAGCTTTCTTT
CDR3aa: CASNPQGERTEAFF
d_gene: TRBD1
v_gene: TRBV12-3/TRBV12-4
j_gene: TRBJ1-1
abundance: many
len: 14

CDR3nt: TGTGCCTGGAGTGTGGGAGGGAAGGATTCACCCCTCCACTTT
CDR3aa: CAWSVGGKDSPLHF
d_gene: NA
v_gene: TRBV30
j_gene: TRBJ1-6
abundance: many
len: 14

CDR3nt: TGTGCCATCAGGAATCCGGTGTACGGGGACGAGCAGTACTTC
CDR3aa: CAIRNPVYGDEQYF
d_gene: NA
v_gene: TRBV10-3
j_gene: TRBJ2-7
abundance: few
len: 14

CDR3nt: TGCGCCAGCAGTCCTAGCGGGAGGTCCTACAATGAGCAGTTCTTC
CDR3aa: CASSPSGRSYNEQFF
d_gene: TRBD2
v_gene: TRBV10-2
j_gene: TRBJ2-1
abundance: few
len: 15

CDR3nt: TGTGCCAGCAGCTACCGAGCGGGAGGACAATACAATGAGCAGTTCTTC
CDR3aa: CASSYRAGGQYNEQFF
d_gene: TRBD2
v_gene: TRBV11-2
j_gene: TRBJ2-1
abundance: many
len: 16